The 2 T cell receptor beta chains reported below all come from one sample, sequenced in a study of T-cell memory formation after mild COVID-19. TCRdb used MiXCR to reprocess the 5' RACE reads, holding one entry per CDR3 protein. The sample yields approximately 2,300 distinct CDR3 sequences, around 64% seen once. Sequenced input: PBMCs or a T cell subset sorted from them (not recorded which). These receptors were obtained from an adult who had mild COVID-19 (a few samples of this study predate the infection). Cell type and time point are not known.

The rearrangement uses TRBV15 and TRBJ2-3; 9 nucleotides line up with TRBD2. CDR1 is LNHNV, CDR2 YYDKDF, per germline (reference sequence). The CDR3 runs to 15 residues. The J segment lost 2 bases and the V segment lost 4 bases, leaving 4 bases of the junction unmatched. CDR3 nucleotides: TGTGCCACCAGCAAGCTAGCGGGGTCCACAGATACGCAGTATTTT. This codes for CATSKLAGSTDTQYF.

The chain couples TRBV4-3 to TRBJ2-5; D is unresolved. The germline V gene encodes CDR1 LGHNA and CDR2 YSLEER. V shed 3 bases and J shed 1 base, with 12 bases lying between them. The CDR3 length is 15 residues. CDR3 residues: CASSQIAGLQETQYF. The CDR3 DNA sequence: TGCGCCAGCAGCCAGATAGCTGGTCTCCAAGAGACCCAGTACTTC.